One and the same sample provided the 21 T cell receptor beta chains below, sequenced in a study of T cell repertoires in cytomegalovirus infection. Antigens for these TCRs are unknown. TCRdb re-derived calls from the reads in MiXCR, one entry per CDR3 protein. The table includes about 150,000 distinct CDR3 sequences, 30% to 40% detected once. Sample: CD8+ T cells from cultured PBMCs, taken from culture after CMV antigen stimulation. All receptors derive from a human donor in good health (CMV status not recorded). Some clones in this sample may be carry-over from other donors' samples.

This clonotype was recorded once. V is TRBV4-1 and J is TRBJ2-1; TRBD1 matches at 7 bases. V gave up 1 base and J gave up 7 bases; unmatched junction bases: 4. Per germline, CDR1 MGHRA and CDR2 YSYEKL. This CDR3 has 14 residues. The CDR3 DNA reads TGCGCCAGCAGCCAAGTTGCAGGGGGAAATGAGCAGTTCTTC. This encodes CASSQVAGGNEQFF.

This clonotype has more than one count but fewer than ten. V and J are TRBV7-2 and TRBJ2-1; no definite D call. Germline CDR1 reads SGHTA; CDR2 reads FQGNSA. This CDR3 is built from 12 residues. Deletions cut 4 bases from V and 6 bases from J, with 7 bases between. CDR3 region: CASSSLSNEQFF. The DNA of the CDR3 is TGTGCCAGCAGCTCTTTATCCAATGAGCAGTTCTTC.

The chain is built from TRBV20-1 and TRBJ1-1; TRBD1 aligns across 7 bases. Germline V CDR1 and CDR2: DFQATT, SNEGSKA (reference sequence). The CDR3 contains 13 residues. Trimming took 1 base from V and 4 from J; bases not matched to a gene: 3. CDR3 nucleotide sequence: TGCAGTGCTAGAGCCCCAGGGGGCACTGAAGCTTTCTTT. Its translation: CSARAPGGTEAFF.

This clonotype was seen repeatedly, ten times or more. This chain links TRBV6-6 with TRBJ2-2; 7 bases agree with TRBD1. With 0 bases clipped from V and 1 base from J, the junction kept 2 bases outside the gene matches. This CDR3 spans 16 amino acids. Germline CDR1 reads MNHNY; CDR2 reads SVGAGI (reference sequence). The DNA for the CDR3 is TGTGCCAGCAGTTACTCGCGGACAGGGAACACCGGGGAGCTGTTTTTT. Amino acids: CASSYSRTGNTGELFF.

This clonotype was found a few times. V gene TRBV12-5 combines with J gene TRBJ2-7, with 7 bases identical to TRBD1. J gave up 2 bases and V 8 bases, and 9 bases lay outside the gene matches. The CDR3 is 14 amino acids. Germline CDR1 LGHNT, CDR2 FRNRAP. CDR3 coding DNA: TGTGCTAGTCTACCGAGGCAGGGGGCCTACGAGCAGTACTTC. Translation gives CASLPRQGAYEQYF. Variable domain in full (rest from reference TRBV12-5 and TRBJ2-7): DARVTQTPRHKVTEMGQEVTMRCQPILGHNTVFWYRQTMMQGLELLAYFRNRAPLDDSGMPKDRFSAEMPDATLATLKIQPSEPRDSAVYFCASLPRQGAYEQYFGPGTRLTVT.

The sample holds many counts of this clonotype. CDR3 in DNA: TGTGCCAGCAGCTTGTTGGACAGTTATGGCTACACCTTC. Protein product: CASSLLDSYGYTF. The chain couples TRBV7-9 to TRBJ1-2, with TRBD1 as a possible D gene (6 bases). Deletions cut 3 bases from V and 5 bases from J, with 10 bases between. Germline loops: CDR1 SEHNR, CDR2 FQNEAQ (reference sequence). This CDR3 comprises 13 residues.

At least ten counts were recorded for this clonotype. The V gene is TRBV28, the J gene TRBJ2-3, with no clear D. There are 15 residues in the CDR3. The V end was cut by 1 base, the J end by 2 bases, with 10 bases between. Germline-derived CDR1 and CDR2 are MDHEN and SYDVKM. CDR3 DNA: TGTGCCAGCAGTTTATTTTGGGGTTCCACAGATACGCAGTATTTT. Residues: CASSLFWGSTDTQYF.

This clonotype appeared a few times. One end of the junction is discordant with germline, which a read error may explain. This chain links TRBV29-1 with TRBJ1-2, with D uncertain. The CDR3 has 8 residues. Germline lookup yields CDR1 SQVTM and CDR2 ANQGSEA. The CDR3 DNA is TGCAGCCTTGATGACTACACCTTC. The encoded protein is CSLDDYTF.

The chain links TRBV7-6 to TRBJ2-7; D might be TRBD2 (5 bases). CDR3 length: 16 residues. Germline V gene sequence: CDR1 SGHVS, CDR2 FNYEAQ. The ends were cut back, 2 bases at V and 2 bases at J, with 16 bases in the middle. Here the CDR3 reads CASSLKVGVRTYEQYF. DNA for the CDR3: TGTGCCAGCAGCTTAAAGGTCGGGGTGCGTACCTACGAGCAGTACTTC.

This clonotype was picked up a small number of times. V and J are TRBV15 and TRBJ1-1; D ambiguous. This CDR3 contains 15 residues. Germline V lookup: CDR1 LNHNV, CDR2 YYDKDF (reference sequence). V was pared by 2 bases and J by 1 base, with 11 bases between. The CDR3 sequence: CATSRPPTPNTEAFF. CDR3 bases: TGTGCCACCAGCAGACCCCCCACGCCGAACACTGAAGCTTTCTTT.

This clonotype was detected many times. This chain connects TRBV3-1 to TRBJ2-7, with D perhaps TRBD1 or TRBD2 (5 bases each). Trimming shortened V by 0 bases and J by 3 bases, and 15 bases separated the two germline ends. In germline, CDR1 is LGHDT, CDR2 YNNKEL (reference sequence). The CDR3 extends over 16 amino acids. For the CDR3, the DNA is TGTGCCAGCAGCCAAGATTACGGGACCGACTACTACGAGCAGTACTTC. Its translation: CASSQDYGTDYYEQYF.

The chain is built from TRBV28 and TRBJ1-1, with D unresolved. The CDR3 length is 11 residues. From germline, CDR1 is MDHEN and CDR2 SYDVKM. Trimming shortened V by 3 bases and J by 7 bases, and 6 bases separated the two germline ends. Here the CDR3 reads CASSFTVEAFF. Here the CDR3 DNA reads TGTGCCAGCAGTTTCACTGTTGAAGCTTTCTTT.

This clonotype was observed a handful of times. The CDR3 nucleotides read TGTGCCAGCAGCACCGAGATGACAGGGGGGAACACTGAAGCTTTCTTT. Amino acids: CASSTEMTGGNTEAFF. V gene TRBV6-2 or TRBV6-3 combines with J gene TRBJ1-1; 9 bases map to TRBD1. CDR1 is MNHEY and CDR2 is SVGEGT in the germline V gene. The CDR3 is made up of 16 amino acids. The V gene end was trimmed by 6 bases and the J gene end by 1 base; junction bases not matched to a gene: 9.

The chain carries TRBV7-9 and TRBJ2-7; D call uncertain. Germline CDR1 reads SEHNR; CDR2 reads FQNEAQ (reference sequence). Trimming removed 3 bases from V and 0 bases from J, with 9 bases in between. The CDR3 is 14 amino acids. The CDR3, as DNA: TGTGCCAGCAGCTTTGTCGGAAGCTCCTACGAGCAGTACTTC. It encodes CASSFVGSSYEQYF.

A few counts support this clonotype. The rearrangement joins TRBV7-6 to TRBJ2-7; D perhaps matches TRBD1 (5 bases). CDR1 is SGHVS and CDR2 is FNYEAQ in the germline V gene. CDR3 size: 14 residues. V shed 6 bases and J shed 1 base, with 13 bases lying between them. The CDR3 DNA reads TGTGCCAGCAGGGGAATGGGGCTTTCCTACGAGCAGTACTTC. Translating it yields CASRGMGLSYEQYF. The full variable domain, with the rest looked up from reference TRBV7-6 and TRBJ2-7, is GAGVSQSPRYKVTKRGQDVALRCDPISGHVSLYWYRQALGQGPEFLTYFNYEAQQDKSGLPNDRFSAERPEGSISTLTIQRTEQRDSAMYRCASRGMGLSYEQYFGPGTRLTVT.

The J gene is TRBJ1-2, the V gene TRBV29-1, with 7 bases identical to TRBD1. V shed 6 bases and J 2 bases; nucleotides not matched to a gene: 3. Germline CDR1 reads SQVTM; CDR2 reads ANQGSEA. CDR3 length equals 12 residues. The CDR3 is CSVGTANYGYTF. Here the CDR3 DNA reads TGCAGCGTAGGGACAGCCAACTATGGCTACACCTTC.

The V gene is TRBV19, the J gene TRBJ2-5, with TRBD2 matching over 10 bases. Germline CDR1 and CDR2: LNHDA and SQIVND (reference sequence). The CDR3 spans 14 residues. V trimming: 1 base; J trimming: 5 bases; junction bases outside the gene matches: 1. The CDR3 region has the DNA TGTGCCAGTAGTATAGGAGCGGGGGGGGAGACCCAGTACTTC. Translating gives CASSIGAGGETQYF.

This clonotype was observed a few times. The V and J genes are TRBV27 and TRBJ1-2; TRBD1 might be the D (5 bases). V lost 1 base, J lost 6 bases, and 18 bases lay in between. The germline CDR1 and CDR2 sequences are MNHEY and SMNVEV (reference sequence). This CDR3 comprises 16 residues. The CDR3: CASSLYFAGQPDGYTF. The CDR3 bases are TGTGCCAGCAGTTTATACTTTGCAGGGCAGCCGGATGGCTACACCTTC.

The chain uses TRBV4-1 and TRBJ2-1, with 7 bases identical to TRBD2. The CDR3 runs 16 residues. V dropped 1 base and J dropped 1; count of bases not matched to a gene: 4. Germline CDR1 is MGHRA and CDR2 is YSYEKL. CDR3 nucleotides: TGCGCCAGCAGCCAAGTCTCACTAGCGTCCTACAATGAGCAGTTCTTC. Its protein is CASSQVSLASYNEQFF.

The rearrangement links TRBV7-8 to TRBJ1-5; D unresolved. Germline V gene lookup returns CDR1 SGHVS and CDR2 FQNEAQ. V lost 5 bases to trimming and J lost 3 bases, with 8 bases between them. The CDR3 contains 13 residues. The CDR3 region is CASSPLNNQPQHF. Written as DNA, the CDR3 is TGTGCCAGCAGCCCCCTCAACAATCAGCCCCAGCATTTT.

The genes are TRBV4-1 and TRBJ2-7; 12 nucleotides align to TRBD1. The V and J ends lost 3 bases and 6 bases, in that order; junction bases with no gene match: 9. Germline CDR1 reads MGHRA; CDR2 reads YSYEKL. This CDR3 region has 16 residues. The CDR3 DNA sequence: TGCGCCAGCAGCCAGGAACCGGGACAGGGGGCCGTCGAGCAGTACTTC. This codes for CASSQEPGQGAVEQYF.